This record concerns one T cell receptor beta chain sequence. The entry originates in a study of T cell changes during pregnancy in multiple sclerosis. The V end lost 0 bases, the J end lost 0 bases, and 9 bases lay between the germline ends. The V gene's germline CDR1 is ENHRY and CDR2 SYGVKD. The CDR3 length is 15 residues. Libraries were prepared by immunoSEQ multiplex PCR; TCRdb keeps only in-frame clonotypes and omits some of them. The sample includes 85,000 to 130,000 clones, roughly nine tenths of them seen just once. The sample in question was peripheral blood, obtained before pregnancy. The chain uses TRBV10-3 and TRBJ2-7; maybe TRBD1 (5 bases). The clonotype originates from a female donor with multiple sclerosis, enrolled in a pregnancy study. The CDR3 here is CAISESTGLSYEQYF. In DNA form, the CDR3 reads TGTGCCATCAGTGAGTCAACAGGCCTCTCCTACGAGCAGTACTTC.